This entry is about one T cell receptor (beta chain). The sample originates from a study of blood T cell repertoires in COVID-19. About the research overall: COVID-19 samples, acute and convalescent, were from the United States, Italy and Spain.

Original processing methods: Estimated nucleated cell counts came from reference gene primer amplification. Only in-frame clones appear in the TCRdb table, and some are missing; sequencing was by immunoSEQ multiplex PCR. That table furnishes V, J and clone size, whereas the DNA furnished D and trimming. The sample shows tens of thousands of clones, roughly 91% of them seen only once. The CDR3 has 15 amino acids. V lost 2 bases and J lost 4; bases outside the gene matches: 4. Per germline, CDR1 SGHNT and CDR2 YYREEE (reference sequence). This receptor was obtained from a human donor in a cohort sampled during active COVID-19. The sequenced sample consisted of peripheral blood. The rearrangement links TRBV5-4 to TRBJ2-1, with TRBD2 identical over 9 bases. The DNA of the CDR3 is TGTGCCAGCAGCTTAGCGGGGGGCCGATACAATGAGCAGTTCTTC. It codes for CASSLAGGRYNEQFF. Full variable domain (rest looked up from reference TRBV5-4 and TRBJ2-1): ETGVTQSPTHLIKTRGQQVTLRCSSQSGHNTVSWYQQALGQGPQFIFQYYREEENGRGNFPPRFSGLQFPNYSSELNVNALELDDSALYLCASSLAGGRYNEQFFGPGTRLTVL.